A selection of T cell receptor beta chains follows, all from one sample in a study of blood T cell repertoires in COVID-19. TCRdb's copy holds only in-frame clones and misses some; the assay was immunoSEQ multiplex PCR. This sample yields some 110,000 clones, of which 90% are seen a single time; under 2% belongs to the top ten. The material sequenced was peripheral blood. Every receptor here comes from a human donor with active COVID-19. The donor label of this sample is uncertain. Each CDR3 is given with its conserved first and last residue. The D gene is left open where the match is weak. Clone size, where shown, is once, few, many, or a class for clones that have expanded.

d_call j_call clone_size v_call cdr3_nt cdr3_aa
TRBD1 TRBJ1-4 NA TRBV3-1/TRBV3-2 TGTGCCAGCAGCCAAACAGGGGCGACTAATGAAAAACTGTTTTTT CASSQTGATNEKLFF
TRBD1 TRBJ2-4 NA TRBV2 TGTGCCAGCAGTTACGGGACAGGGGGAAACATTCAGTACTTC CASSYGTGGNIQYF
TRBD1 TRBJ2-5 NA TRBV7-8 TGTGCCAGCAGCTCATTCGACAGGGAAGAGACCCAGTACTTC CASSSFDREETQYF
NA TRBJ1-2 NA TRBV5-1 NA CGGESLQSNYGYTFFQSNYGYTF
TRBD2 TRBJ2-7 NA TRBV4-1 TGCGCCAGCAGCCCGGCGGGGGTTTCCTACGAGCAGTACTTC CASSPAGVSYEQYF
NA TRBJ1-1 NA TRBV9 TGTGCCAGCAGCGTCGGGACAATGAACACTGAAGCTTTCTTT CASSVGTMNTEAFF
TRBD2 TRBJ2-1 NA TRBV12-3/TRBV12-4 TGTGCCAGCAGTTTGGGACTAGCTGGGCAGTTCTTC CASSLGLAGQFF
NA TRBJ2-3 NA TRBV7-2 TGTGCCAGCAGCTTATCGGGGCGGGGAGGTTTAGATACGCAGTATTTT CASSLSGRGGLDTQYF
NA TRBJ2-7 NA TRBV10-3 TGTGCCATCAGTGAGTCCACTTCGGGAAGCTCCTACGAGCAGTACTTC CAISESTSGSSYEQYF
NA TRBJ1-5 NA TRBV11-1 TGTGCCAGCAGCGGGAGGGATGGAAGCAATCAGCCCCAGCATTTT CASSGRDGSNQPQHF
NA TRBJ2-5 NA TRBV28 TGTGCCAGCAACCAGGGTCTGGAGACCCAGTACTTC CASNQGLETQYF
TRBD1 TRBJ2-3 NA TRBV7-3 TGTGCCAGCAGCAAAACGGGGACAGGGGTGGCAGATACGCAGTATTTT CASSKTGTGVADTQYF
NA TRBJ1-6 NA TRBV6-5 TGTGCCAGCAGTCTTTACCAGGGCCGGCCTTCACCCCTCCACTTT CASSLYQGRPSPLHF
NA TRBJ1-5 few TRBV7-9 TGTGCCAGCAGCTTAGAGACACAGGACCAGCCCCAGCATTTT CASSLETQDQPQHF
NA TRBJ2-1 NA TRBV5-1 TGCGCCAGCAGTCTTGTTGTGGGCGCAAATGAGCAGTTCTTC CASSLVVGANEQFF
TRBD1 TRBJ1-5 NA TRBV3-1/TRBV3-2 TGTGCCAGCAGCAACAGGGGCAGTAATCAGCCCCAGCATTTT CASSNRGSNQPQHF
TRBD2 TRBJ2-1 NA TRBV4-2 TGTGCCAGCAGCCAAGATCTCGGGGGGAGCTCCTACAATGAGCAGTTCTTC CASSQDLGGSSYNEQFF
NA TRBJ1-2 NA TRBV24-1 TGTGCCACCAGTGACCCCAAAGGGGTGGAACATGGCTACACCTTC CATSDPKGVEHGYTF
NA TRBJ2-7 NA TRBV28 TGTGCCAGCAGGCAGGGGAGCTACGAGCAGTACTTC CASRQGSYEQYF
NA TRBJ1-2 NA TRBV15 TGTGCCACCAGCAGAGATCATAGGGCAGGAGGCGGCTACACCTTC CATSRDHRAGGGYTF
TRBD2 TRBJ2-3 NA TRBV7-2 TGTGCCAGCAGCTTAGCTCCGACTAGCGGGTTAGATACGCAGTATTTT CASSLAPTSGLDTQYF
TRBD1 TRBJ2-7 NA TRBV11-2 TGTGCCAGCAGCTTACGGGACAGCTACGAGCAGTACTTC CASSLRDSYEQYF
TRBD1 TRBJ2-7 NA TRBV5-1 TGCGCCAGCAGCTTCCGGACAGGGGGTATCTCCTACGAGCAGTACTTC CASSFRTGGISYEQYF
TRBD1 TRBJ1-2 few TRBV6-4 TGTGCCAGCAGTGCCACCTCCCAGGGGGTGTCTGGCTACACCTTC CASSATSQGVSGYTF
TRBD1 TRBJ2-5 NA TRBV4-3 TGCGCCAGCAGCCAAGATCCGGCAGGGGGCGGATTCGAGACCCAGTACTTC CASSQDPAGGGFETQYF
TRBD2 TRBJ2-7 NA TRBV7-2 TGTGCCAGCAGCGTGACTAGCGGGGGCTCCTACGAGCAGTACTTC CASSVTSGGSYEQYF
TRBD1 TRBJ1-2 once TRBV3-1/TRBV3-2 TGTGCCAGCAGTCCAATTACAGGGGGCTATGGCTACACCTTC CASSPITGGYGYTF
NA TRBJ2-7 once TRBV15 TGTGCCACAAGTGGCGCGGGGACCGCAGAGCAGTACTTC CATSGAGTAEQYF
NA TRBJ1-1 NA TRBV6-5 TGTGCCAGCAGCGCGGACACGAAAGCTTTCTTT CASSADTKAFF
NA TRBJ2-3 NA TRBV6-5 TGTGCCAGCAGTTCCGGACTCACAGATACGCAGTATTTT CASSSGLTDTQYF
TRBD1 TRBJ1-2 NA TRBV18 TGTGCCAGCTCACACTACGGGACAGGGAGGTACTATGGCTACACCTTC CASSHYGTGRYYGYTF
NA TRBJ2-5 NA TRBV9 TGTGCCAGCAGAGCTTCACAGGGAGAGACCCAGTACTTC CASRASQGETQYF
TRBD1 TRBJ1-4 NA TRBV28 TGTGCCAGCAGCCCAGCGCCGGGACAGGGGGGCGGAGATGAAAAACTGTTTTTT CASSPAPGQGGGDEKLFF
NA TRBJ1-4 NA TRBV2 TGTGCCAGCAGTGGGGGGGGGCGGATTAATGAAAAACTGTTTTTT CASSGGGRINEKLFF
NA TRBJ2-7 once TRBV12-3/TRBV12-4 TGTGCCAGCAGTTTAGGAGCCTACGAGCAGTACTTC CASSLGAYEQYF
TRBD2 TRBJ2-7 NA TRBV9 TGTGCCAGCAGCCGGGGGGTCGAGCAGTACTTC CASSRGVEQYF
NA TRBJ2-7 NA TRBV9 TGTGCCAGCAGCGTTGGAGGGGCCGACGAGCAGTACTTC CASSVGGADEQYF
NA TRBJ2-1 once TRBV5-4 TGTGCCAGCAGCTTCACCCTACACAATGAGCAGTTCTTC CASSFTLHNEQFF
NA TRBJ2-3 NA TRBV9 TGTGCCAGCAGCGGGGGGGTCACAGATACGCAGTATTTT CASSGGVTDTQYF
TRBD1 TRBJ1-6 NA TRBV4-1 TGCGCCAGCAGCCAAGGACAGGGATCATCCTCACCCCTCCACTTT CASSQGQGSSSPLHF
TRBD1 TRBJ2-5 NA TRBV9 TGTGCCAGCAGCGTCCTTGGACAGGGCCAAGAGACCCAGTACTTC CASSVLGQGQETQYF
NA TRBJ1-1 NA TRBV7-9 TGTGCCAGCAGCTTAGCAGGCGGCCCGAACACTGAAGCTTTCTTT CASSLAGGPNTEAFF
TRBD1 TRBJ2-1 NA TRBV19 TGTGCCGCCAGGAGGACAGGGGAGAATGAGCAGTTCTTC CAARRTGENEQFF
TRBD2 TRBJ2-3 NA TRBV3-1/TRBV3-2 TGTGCCAGCAGCCAAGGAATACGACTAGCCGTCGGTTTTACGCAGTATTTT CASSQGIRLAVGFTQYF
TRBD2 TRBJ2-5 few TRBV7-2 TGTGCCAGCAGCTTGGGGACTAGCGGGGGGCAAGAGACCCAGTACTTC CASSLGTSGGQETQYF
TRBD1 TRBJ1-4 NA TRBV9 TGTGCCAGCAGCGCACCGAGACAGGGGATGGAGGAAAAACTGTTTTTT CASSAPRQGMEEKLFF
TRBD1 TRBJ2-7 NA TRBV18 TGTGCCAGCTCACCCAACAGGGGGACCTACGAGCAGTACTTC CASSPNRGTYEQYF
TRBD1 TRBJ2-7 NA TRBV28 TGTGCCAGCAGTTTACCGACAGGGAACTACGAGCAGTACTTC CASSLPTGNYEQYF
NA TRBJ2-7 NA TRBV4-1 TGCGCCAGCAGCCAGCCAGGAAGCTACGAGCAGTACTTC CASSQPGSYEQYF